The T cell receptor (beta chain) under discussion was sequenced for a study of T cells in tuberculosis. Looking at the study overall: CD1B tetramers identified T cells specific for mycobacterial lipid GMM. In South Africa, adults with active tuberculosis were compared with IGRA-negative and latently infected IGRA-positive adolescents. General study results and limits: Shorter CDR3-alpha in active tuberculosis partly drove smaller distances. Samples were chosen by availability of cryopreserved specimens.

V was clipped by 6 bases and J by 1 base, with 7 bases between them. Germline V gene data show CDR1 as DFQATT and CDR2 as SNEGSKA (reference sequence). This CDR3 has 11 amino acids. TCRdb keeps only in-frame clones here, not all; method: immunoSEQ multiplex PCR. The sample carries about 33,000 clones, about 95% recorded once. With respect to this clone: Its antigen is not identified. This sample also contains other DNA sequences that code for the same CDR3.

The receptor comes from a donor aged 5 to 30 with latent tuberculosis or without tuberculosis infection. J is TRBJ2-7 and V is TRBV20-1, with a weak D call TRBD1 (6 bases). Sequencing input: PBMCs. The CDR3 loop reads CSAGQSYEQYF. The CDR3 nucleotides are TGCAGTGCCGGACAGTCCTACGAGCAGTACTTC.